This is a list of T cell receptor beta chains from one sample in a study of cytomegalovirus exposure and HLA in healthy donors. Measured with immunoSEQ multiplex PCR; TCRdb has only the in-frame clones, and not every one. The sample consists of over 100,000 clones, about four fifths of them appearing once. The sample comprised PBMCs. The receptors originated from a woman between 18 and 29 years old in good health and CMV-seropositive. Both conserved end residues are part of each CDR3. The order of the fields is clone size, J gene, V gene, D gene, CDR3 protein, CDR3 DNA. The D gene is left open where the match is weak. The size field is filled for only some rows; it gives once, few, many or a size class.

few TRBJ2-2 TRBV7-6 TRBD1 CASSFFRPGQITGELFF TGTGCCAGCAGCTTTTTCCGTCCGGGACAGATAACCGGGGAGCTGTTTTTT
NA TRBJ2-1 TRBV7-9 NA CASSPRRSASEQFF TGTGCCAGCAGCCCCCGGCGGTCTGCAAGTGAGCAGTTCTTC
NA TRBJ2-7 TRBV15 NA CATSSSANLYEQYF TGTGCCACCAGCTCTAGCGCCAACCTCTACGAGCAGTACTTC
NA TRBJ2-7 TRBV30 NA CAWSSRRSSYEQYF TGTGCCTGGAGTTCGCGACGGAGCTCCTACGAGCAGTACTTC
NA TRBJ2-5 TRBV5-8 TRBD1 CASSLNRGASQLTQYF TGTGCCAGCAGTTTGAACAGGGGTGCTTCCCAATTGACCCAGTACTTC
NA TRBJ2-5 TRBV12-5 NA CASVPDGVEETQYF TGTGCTAGTGTCCCGGACGGGGTGGAGGAGACCCAGTACTTC
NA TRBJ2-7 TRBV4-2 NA CASSQDRLAYEQYF TGTGCCAGCAGCCAAGATAGGCTAGCCTACGAGCAGTACTTC
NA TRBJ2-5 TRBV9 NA CASSVAGREETQYF TGTGCCAGCAGCGTAGCAGGCAGGGAAGAGACCCAGTACTTC
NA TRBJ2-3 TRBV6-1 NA CASSDGSTDTQYF TGTGCCAGCAGTGACGGGAGTACAGATACGCAGTATTTT
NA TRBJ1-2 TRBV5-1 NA CASSYQGNNYGYTF TGCGCCAGCAGCTACCAGGGGAATAACTATGGCTACACCTTC
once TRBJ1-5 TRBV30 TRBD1 CAWSVTGGHQPQHF TGTGCCTGGAGTGTAACAGGGGGCCATCAGCCCCAGCATTTT
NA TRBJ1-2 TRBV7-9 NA CASSGGNYGYTF TGTGCCAGCAGCGGGGGCAACTATGGCTACACCTTC
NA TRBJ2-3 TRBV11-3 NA CASSRSGPGTQYF TGTGCCAGCAGCCGGAGCGGACCGGGAACGCAGTATTTT
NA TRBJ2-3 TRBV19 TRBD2 CASRGTREMGTDTQYF TGTGCCAGTAGGGGGACGCGGGAGATGGGCACAGATACGCAGTATTTT
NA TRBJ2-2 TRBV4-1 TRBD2 CASSQDPSGRARTGELFF TGCGCCAGCAGCCAAGATCCAAGCGGGAGGGCCCGCACCGGGGAGCTGTTTTTT
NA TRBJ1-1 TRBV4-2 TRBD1 CASSHPTGTGRTEAFF TGTGCCAGCAGCCATCCTACCGGGACAGGGAGAACTGAAGCTTTCTTT
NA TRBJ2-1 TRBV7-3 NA CASSLSAGPYNEQFF TGTGCCAGCAGCTTATCGGCGGGTCCCTACAATGAGCAGTTCTTC
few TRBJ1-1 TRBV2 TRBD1 CATSGQPNTEAFF TGTGCCACTTCGGGACAGCCAAACACTGAAGCTTTCTTT
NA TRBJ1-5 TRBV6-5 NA CASSYSIQKPQHF TGTGCCAGCAGTTACAGTATACAGAAGCCCCAGCATTTT
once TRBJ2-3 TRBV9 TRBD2 CASSNGLAGITDTQYF TGTGCCAGCAGCAATGGACTAGCGGGAATCACAGATACGCAGTATTTT
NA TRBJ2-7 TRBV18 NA CASSPGRASYEQYF TGTGCCAGCTCACCAGGCAGGGCCTCCTACGAGCAGTACTTC
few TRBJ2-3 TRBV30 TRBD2 CAWSVLAATQYF TGTGCCTGGAGTGTACTAGCGGCTACGCAGTATTTT
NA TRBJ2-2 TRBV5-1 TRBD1 CASSWPGQGNTGELFF TGCGCCAGCAGCTGGCCGGGACAGGGGAACACCGGGGAGCTGTTTTTT